The next 5 T cell receptor beta chains were all read from a single sample in a study of T cell changes during pregnancy in multiple sclerosis. Method: immunoSEQ multiplex PCR; TCRdb's copy keeps in-frame clones and lacks some. This table holds about 85,000 clones, more than 85% found once. The starting material was peripheral blood, obtained in the first trimester of pregnancy. The receptors derive from a female donor with multiple sclerosis, enrolled in a pregnancy study.

CDR3 nucleotide sequence: TGTGCCAGCAGCTCCGGACAGGGGGCGGCTCAGCCCCAGCATTTT. Its protein is CASSSGQGAAQPQHF. The chain combines TRBV7-9 with TRBJ1-5; 11 bases map to TRBD1. Germline assignment: CDR1 SEHNR and CDR2 FQNEAQ (reference sequence). The CDR3 is made up of 15 amino acids. V gave up 4 bases and J gave up 6 bases; unmatched junction bases: 5.

The chain couples TRBV14 to TRBJ2-7; D remains unclear. Germline V gene sequence: CDR1 SGHDN, CDR2 FVKESK. The CDR3 loop spans 15 amino acids. V lost 4 bases to trimming and J lost 3 bases, with 16 bases between them. DNA of the CDR3: TGTGCCAGCAGCCGGAGTGGCGGTAGAATCTACGAGCAGTACTTC. This gives the protein CASSRSGGRIYEQYF.

The chain has TRBV27 and TRBJ2-7, with D unresolved. Germline CDR1 reads MNHEY; CDR2 reads SMNVEV (reference sequence). Trimming stripped 2 bases from V and 3 bases from J, with 8 bases between. The CDR3 consists of 13 residues. This CDR3 reads CASSLDSSYEQYF. The DNA for the CDR3 is TGTGCCAGCAGTTTAGACTCAAGCTACGAGCAGTACTTC.

This clone was picked up one time. The rearrangement links TRBV6-1 to TRBJ2-7; perhaps TRBD1 as D (5 bases). The CDR3 totals 13 residues. Trimming removed 5 bases from V and 2 bases from J, with 10 bases in between. Germline V lookup: CDR1 MNHNS, CDR2 SASEGT. CDR3 nucleotide sequence: TGTGCCAGCAGTCGGACATTCACCTACGAGCAGTACTTC. The encoded protein is CASSRTFTYEQYF.

This chain links TRBV19 with TRBJ1-6; tentatively, D is TRBD1 (6 bases). The CDR3 has 14 amino acids. With 1 base removed from V and 8 bases from J, the gap between germline ends came to 9 bases. The germline gives CDR1 LNHDA, CDR2 SQIVND (reference sequence). As DNA, the CDR3 is TGTGCCAGTAGTATAGGCCCAGGGGATTCACCCCTCCACTTT. Translation: CASSIGPGDSPLHF.